The following is a T cell receptor beta chain sequence with its context. Produced via immunoSEQ multiplex PCR; TCRdb's table is partial and in-frame only. The sample includes some 2,000,000 clones, about 94% seen only once; the top ten take roughly 0.13%. The ends lost 5 bases at V and 2 bases at J; junction bases unmatched: 2. Germline V gene lookup returns CDR1 SGHNT and CDR2 YYREEE (reference sequence). The CDR3 is 14 amino acids. These data are taken from a study of shared clonotypes between healthy human individuals. The chain couples TRBV5-4 to TRBJ2-5; TRBD2 matches at 11 bases. Sequences were obtained from naive CD4+ T cells sorted from blood. Subset in this sample: CD45RA+ positively selected. The receptor was isolated from a man aged 18 to 30 in good health. CDR3 DNA sequence: TGTGCCAGCAGTGTAGCGGGGGGGCAAGAGACCCAGTACTTC. This codes for CASSVAGGQETQYF.